This T cell receptor (beta chain) was obtained from a study of blood T cell repertoires in COVID-19. Looked up from germline, CDR1 is SGHRS and CDR2 is YFSETQ. Trimming took off 0 bases at V and 2 bases at J, with 5 bases between the two ends. The CDR3 loop spans 14 amino acids. Here immunoSEQ multiplex PCR was the method, and the copy in TCRdb shows in-frame clones only, minus some. Counted here are 150,000 to 200,000 clones, about 91% occurring once; the ten biggest clones make up about 0.8%. The chain has TRBV5-1 and TRBJ2-2, with D uncertain. The sequence was obtained from a young woman who had recovered from COVID-19. Sequencing was done on a sample of PBMCs or T cells enriched from blood (not recorded which). The CDR3 DNA is TGCGCCAGCAGCTTGGACTATAACACCGGGGAGCTGTTTTTT. It yields the protein CASSLDYNTGELFF.